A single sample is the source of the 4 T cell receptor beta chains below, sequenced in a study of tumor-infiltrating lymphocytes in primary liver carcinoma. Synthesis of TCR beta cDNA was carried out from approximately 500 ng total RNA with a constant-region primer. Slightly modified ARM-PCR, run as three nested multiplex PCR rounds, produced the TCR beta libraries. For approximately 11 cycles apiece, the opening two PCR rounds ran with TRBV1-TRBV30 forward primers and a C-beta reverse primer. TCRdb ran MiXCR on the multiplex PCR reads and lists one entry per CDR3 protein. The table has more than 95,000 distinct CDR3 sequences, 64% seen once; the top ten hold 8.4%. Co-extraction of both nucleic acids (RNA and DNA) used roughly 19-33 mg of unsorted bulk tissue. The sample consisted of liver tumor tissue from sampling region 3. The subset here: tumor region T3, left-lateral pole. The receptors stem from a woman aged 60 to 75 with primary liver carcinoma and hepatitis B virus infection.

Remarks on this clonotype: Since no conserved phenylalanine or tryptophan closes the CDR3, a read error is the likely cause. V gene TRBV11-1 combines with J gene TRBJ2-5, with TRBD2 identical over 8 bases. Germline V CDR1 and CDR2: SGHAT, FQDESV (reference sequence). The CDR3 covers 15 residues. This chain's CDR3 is CASCLRLATKETQYI. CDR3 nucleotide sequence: TGTGCCAGCTGCTTACGACTAGCGACGAAAGAGACCCAGTACATC.

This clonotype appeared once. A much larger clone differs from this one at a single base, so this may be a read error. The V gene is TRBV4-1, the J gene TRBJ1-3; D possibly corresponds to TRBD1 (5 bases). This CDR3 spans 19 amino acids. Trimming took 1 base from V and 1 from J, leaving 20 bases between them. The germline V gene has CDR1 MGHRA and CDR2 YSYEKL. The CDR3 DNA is TGCGCCAGCAGCCAAGCGGCCGGGACCACACTAGGATCTGGAAACACCATATATTTT. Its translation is CASSQAAGTTLGSGNTIYF.

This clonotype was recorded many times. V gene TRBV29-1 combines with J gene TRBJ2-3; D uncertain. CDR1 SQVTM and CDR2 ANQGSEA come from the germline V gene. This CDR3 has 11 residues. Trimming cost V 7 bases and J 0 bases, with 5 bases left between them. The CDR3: CSATSTDTQYF. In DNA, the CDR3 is TGCAGCGCCACTAGCACAGATACGCAGTATTTT.

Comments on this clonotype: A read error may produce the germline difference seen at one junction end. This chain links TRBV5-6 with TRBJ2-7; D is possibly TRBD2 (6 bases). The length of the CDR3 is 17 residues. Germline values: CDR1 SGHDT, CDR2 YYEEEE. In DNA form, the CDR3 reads TGCGCCAGCAGCCGGCCCTTTTCCCGGGAGCCCTCCTTCGAGCAGTACTTC. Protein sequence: CASSRPFSREPSFEQYF.